The 21 T cell receptor beta chains in this list originate from one sample, sequenced in a study of cytomegalovirus exposure and HLA in healthy donors. The PCR contained 60 Vbeta and 13 Jbeta primers. TCRdb's table, derived via immunoSEQ multiplex PCR, lists solely in-frame clones and lacks some. The table includes 150,000 or so clones, 70% to 80% detected once. The sample taken for sequencing was PBMCs. The receptors here all came from a man aged 40-50 years in good health and CMV-seropositive.

Here the CDR3 reads CASRPTGGTEAFF. The CDR3 DNA reads TGTGCCAGCAGACCGACAGGGGGCACTGAAGCTTTCTTT. The chain uses TRBV6-6 and TRBJ1-1, with 9 bases aligning to TRBD1. V lost 6 bases, J lost 4 bases, and 3 bases stayed unmatched. The CDR3 has 13 amino acids. Germline V gene sequence: CDR1 MNHNY, CDR2 SVGAGI (reference sequence).

The rearrangement links TRBV10-3 to TRBJ2-3, with TRBD2 matching 15 bases. Unmatched junction bases numbered 8, after V lost 6 bases and J lost 7 bases. The germline V gene has CDR1 ENHRY and CDR2 SYGVKD. The CDR3 is 16 residues long. The CDR3 loop is CAISLRTSGGVHTQYF. In DNA form, the CDR3 reads TGTGCCATCAGCCTCAGGACTAGCGGGGGGGTCCATACGCAGTATTTT.

This clone was recorded only once. This rearrangement joins TRBV10-3 to TRBJ2-7; weak D call: TRBD1 (5 bases). The germline gives CDR1 ENHRY, CDR2 SYGVKD. This CDR3 spans 15 amino acids. V lost 4 bases and J 2 bases, leaving 15 bases between the germline ends. Written as DNA, the CDR3 is TGTGCCATCAGTGGGGCAACAGGCCGCCCCTACGAGCAGTACTTC. Protein product: CAISGATGRPYEQYF.

The rearrangement uses TRBV28 and TRBJ1-5; D gene unclear. V gave up 6 bases and J gave up 9 bases, with 15 bases separating them. The CDR3 has 13 residues. The germline V gene has CDR1 MDHEN and CDR2 SYDVKM. DNA for the CDR3: TGTGCCAGCAGAGGAGACGGGGAAAGGCCCCAGCATTTT. Amino acid sequence: CASRGDGERPQHF.

The V and J genes are TRBV7-2 and TRBJ1-2; the D is unclear. The V end was cut by 4 bases, the J end by 4 bases, with 7 bases between. Germline-derived CDR1 and CDR2 are SGHTA and FQGNSA. The CDR3 totals 12 residues. DNA for the CDR3: TGTGCCAGCAGCTCGAGTGGCTATGGCTACACCTTC. It is translated as CASSSSGYGYTF.

This rearrangement joins TRBV28 to TRBJ1-2, with a tentative D call TRBD1 (6 bases). This CDR3 has 14 amino acids. Germline CDR1 and CDR2: MDHEN and SYDVKM. V lost 5 bases, J lost 12 bases, and 22 bases lay in between. The CDR3 DNA follows: TGTGCCAGCAGTCCTCCGACAGGCGCCCTCTTTAACACCTTC. Encoded protein: CASSPPTGALFNTF.

A note on this clone: Sequence at one end of the junction differs from germline and may be a read error. The chain links TRBV13 to TRBJ1-4; D not resolved. This CDR3 is built from 14 residues. Germline values: CDR1 PRHDT, CDR2 FYEKMQ (reference sequence). CDR3 nucleotide sequence: TGTGCCAGCAGCTTAGGCTTACTTAATGAAAACCTGTTTTTT. Residues: CASSLGLLNENLFF.

The chain couples TRBV7-2 to TRBJ2-6, with 8 bases identical to TRBD2. The CDR3 length is 14 residues. Per the germline V gene, CDR1 is SGHTA and CDR2 is FQGNSA. The junction had 9 bases not matched to a gene; V was cut back by 5 bases and J by 12 bases. The CDR3 DNA reads TGTGCCAGCAGCCCCGGGGGGGGACTAGGCGTCCTGACTTTC. Translation gives CASSPGGGLGVLTF.

The chain recombines TRBV7-9 with TRBJ2-2; D perhaps matches TRBD1 (6 bases). Germline V CDR1 and CDR2: SEHNR, FQNEAQ (reference sequence). Trimming left V 4 bases short and J 4 bases short, with 10 bases between. The CDR3 has 14 amino acids. The DNA for the CDR3 is TGTGCCAGCAGCTCAATGGGGGCCACCGGGGAGCTGTTTTTT. As protein: CASSSMGATGELFF.

This chain uses TRBV18 with TRBJ2-3, with D possibly TRBD1 on 5 matching bases. The CDR3 runs 14 residues. CDR1 is KGHSH, CDR2 LQKENI, per germline. V was cut by 3 bases and J by 2 bases, with 9 bases left in between. CDR3 coding DNA: TGTGCCAGCTCACCGGGGCCCCCCACAGATACGCAGTATTTT. It is translated as CASSPGPPTDTQYF.

The CDR3 reads CASSQIQGMGKKLFF. The CDR3 DNA reads as TGCGCCAGCAGCCAAATACAGGGTATGGGAAAAAAACTGTTTTTT. J is TRBJ1-4 and V is TRBV4-3, with a possible D match to TRBD1 (6 bases). The germline V gene has CDR1 LGHNA and CDR2 YSLEER. The CDR3 covers 15 residues. Trimming pared 2 bases from V and 9 bases from J, leaving 16 bases between.

The rearrangement links TRBV18 to TRBJ1-2; D is ambiguous. Trimming took off 5 bases at V and 2 bases at J, with 9 bases between the two ends. The CDR3 extends over 13 amino acids. The V gene's germline CDR1 is KGHSH and CDR2 LQKENI. The CDR3 loop reads CASSVTENYGYTF. In DNA, the CDR3 is TGTGCCAGCTCAGTAACAGAGAACTATGGCTACACCTTC.

This rearrangement joins TRBV5-4 to TRBJ1-1; D is possibly TRBD1 (6 bases). V was pared by 5 bases and J by 10 bases, with 21 bases between. Germline CDR1 SGHNT, CDR2 YYREEE (reference sequence). The CDR3 is 14 residues long. The CDR3 sequence is CASSSSTAMTGAFF. The CDR3 region has the DNA TGTGCCAGCAGTTCCTCGACAGCCATGACAGGAGCTTTCTTT.

The V gene is TRBV2, the J gene TRBJ1-4, with D unclear. V lost 6 bases, J lost 8 bases, and 16 bases lay in between. The CDR3 is 14 residues long. The V gene's germline CDR1 is SNHLY and CDR2 FYNNEI. The CDR3 nucleotides read TGTGCCAGCAGGGAACAGTATACGGGGGAAAAACTGTTTTTT. This codes for CASREQYTGEKLFF.

The chain couples TRBV6-1 to TRBJ1-1; 7 positions match TRBD1. CDR3 length: 14 amino acids. The germline V gene encodes CDR1 MNHNS and CDR2 SASEGT. The ends lost 6 bases at V and 0 bases at J; junction bases unmatched: 4. CDR3 in DNA: TGTGCCAGCAGGGGGACAGTCATGAACACTGAAGCTTTCTTT. It yields the protein CASRGTVMNTEAFF.

This chain links TRBV19 with TRBJ2-5; D remains unclear. The CDR3 runs 14 residues. Germline V lookup: CDR1 LNHDA, CDR2 SQIVND (reference sequence). Trimming removed 3 bases at V and 0 bases at J, with 8 bases between. The CDR3 protein is CASSIIGDQETQYF. DNA of the CDR3: TGTGCCAGTAGTATCATTGGAGACCAAGAGACCCAGTACTTC.

This rearrangement joins TRBV28 to TRBJ2-7, with TRBD1 matching over 9 bases. Germline V gives CDR1 MDHEN, CDR2 SYDVKM. The trim removed 3 bases at V and 5 bases at J, leaving 8 bases unmatched. The CDR3 spans 15 residues. The DNA of the CDR3 is TGTGCCAGCAGTTTCGGGGACAGGGTCTTCGACGAGCAGTACTTC. It translates to CASSFGDRVFDEQYF.

The chain has TRBV13 and TRBJ2-3, with TRBD2 matching 9 bases. V lost 3 bases and J lost 2; bases outside the gene matches: 3. Germline V gene lookup returns CDR1 PRHDT and CDR2 FYEKMQ (reference sequence). The CDR3 runs to 15 residues. CDR3 loop: CASSFGGRDTDTQYF. The CDR3, as DNA: TGTGCCAGCAGCTTCGGCGGGAGGGACACAGATACGCAGTATTTT.

This chain's CDR3 is CASSRFYEQYF. As DNA, the CDR3 is TGTGCCAGCAGTCGGTTCTACGAGCAGTACTTC. This chain joins TRBV28 and TRBJ2-5; no definite D call. The J call could be wrong; TRBJ2-7 is a better fit for the DNA end. CDR3 size: 11 residues. Germline V gene lookup returns CDR1 MDHEN and CDR2 SYDVKM.

The chain is built from TRBV9 and TRBJ2-2; TRBD1 aligns across 8 bases. Looked up from germline, CDR1 is SGDLS and CDR2 is YYNGEE. The ends lost 4 bases at V and 6 bases at J; junction bases unmatched: 11. The CDR3 sequence is 16 residues long. CDR3 in DNA: TGTGCCAGCAGCCCCCCAGGGGGCGAAAAAGCCGGGGAGCTGTTTTTT. Amino acids: CASSPPGGEKAGELFF.

This chain connects TRBV19 to TRBJ1-1; D remains ambiguous. The germline gives CDR1 LNHDA, CDR2 SQIVND (reference sequence). The CDR3 sequence is 14 residues long. V lost 10 bases and J 7 bases, leaving 22 bases between the germline ends. Here the CDR3 DNA reads TGTGCCACCAAGATCCCCTTCGACGGGAATGAAGCTTTCTTT. Translating it yields CATKIPFDGNEAFF. The whole variable domain, filled in from reference TRBV19 and TRBJ1-1, reads DGGITQSPKYLFRKEGQNVTLSCEQNLNHDAMYWYRQDPGQGLRLIYYSQIVNDFQKGDIAEGYSVSREKKESFPLTVTSAQKNPTAFYLCATKIPFDGNEAFFGQGTRLTVV.